This T cell receptor (beta chain) is drawn from a study of identical twins. Study results and limitations: Compared with models, monozygotic twins showed more out-of-frame TCR alpha sharing. Its conclusions, products of cross-sectional statistical analysis, did not come from following the same donors. Twins showed weaker excess sharing in their beta out-of-frame sequences.

In this sample, this clonotype turned up a few times. Its target is not known. The CDR3 is made up of 15 amino acids. The junction had 9 bases not matched to a gene; V was cut back by 10 bases and J by 0 bases. Germline V gives CDR1 ENHRY, CDR2 SYGVKD. Template switching introduced a universal primer site, and the cDNA bore unique molecular identifiers. TCRdb re-analysed the 5' RACE reads in MiXCR, keeping a single row per CDR3 protein. The sample contains around 100,000 distinct CDR3 sequences, 5.9% of which appear only once. This TCR was sampled from a woman between 45 and 60 years old in good health. V is TRBV10-3 and J is TRBJ1-3, with TRBD1 matching 7 bases. Material: memory T cells sorted from blood. The DNA for the CDR3 is TGTGCCACCCATCGACAGGGCAGCTCTGGAAACACCATATATTTT. This gives the protein CATHRQGSSGNTIYF.